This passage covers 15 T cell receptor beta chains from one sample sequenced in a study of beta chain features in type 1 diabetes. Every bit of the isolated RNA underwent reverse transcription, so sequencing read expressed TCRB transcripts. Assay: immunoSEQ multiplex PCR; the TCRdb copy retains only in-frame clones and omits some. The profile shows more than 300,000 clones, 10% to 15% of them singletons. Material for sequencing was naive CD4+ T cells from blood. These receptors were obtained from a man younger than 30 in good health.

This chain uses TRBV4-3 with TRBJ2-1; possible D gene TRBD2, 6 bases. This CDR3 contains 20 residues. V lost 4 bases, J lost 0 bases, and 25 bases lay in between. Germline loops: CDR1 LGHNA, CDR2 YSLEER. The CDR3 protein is CASSLWGLRYGSPSYNEQFF. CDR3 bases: TGCGCCAGCAGCCTATGGGGACTTCGCTACGGGAGCCCCTCCTACAATGAGCAGTTCTTC.

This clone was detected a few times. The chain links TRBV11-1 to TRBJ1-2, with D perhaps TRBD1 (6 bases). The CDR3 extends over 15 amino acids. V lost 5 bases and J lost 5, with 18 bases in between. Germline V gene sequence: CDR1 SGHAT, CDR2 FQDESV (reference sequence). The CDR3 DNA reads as TGTGCCAGCAGCCCCATCCCCGCCAGGGGTTATGGCTACACCTTC. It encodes CASSPIPARGYGYTF.

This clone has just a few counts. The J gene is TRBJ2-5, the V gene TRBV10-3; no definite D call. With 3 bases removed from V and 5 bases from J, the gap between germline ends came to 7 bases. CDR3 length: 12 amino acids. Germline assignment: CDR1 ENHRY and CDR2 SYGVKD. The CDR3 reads CAISDNRETQYF. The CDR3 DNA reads TGTGCCATCAGTGATAATCGGGAGACCCAGTACTTC.

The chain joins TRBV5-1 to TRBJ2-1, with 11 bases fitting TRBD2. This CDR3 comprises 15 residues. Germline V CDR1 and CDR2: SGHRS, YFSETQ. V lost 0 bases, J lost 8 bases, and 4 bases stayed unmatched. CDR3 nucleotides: TGCGCCAGCAGCTTGGGACTAGCGGGGACACATGAGCAGTTCTTC. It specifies CASSLGLAGTHEQFF.

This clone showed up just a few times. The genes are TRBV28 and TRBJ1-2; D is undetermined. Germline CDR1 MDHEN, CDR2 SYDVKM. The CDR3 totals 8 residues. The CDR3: CGTGGYTF. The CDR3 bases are TGTGGGACTGGTGGCTACACCTTC.

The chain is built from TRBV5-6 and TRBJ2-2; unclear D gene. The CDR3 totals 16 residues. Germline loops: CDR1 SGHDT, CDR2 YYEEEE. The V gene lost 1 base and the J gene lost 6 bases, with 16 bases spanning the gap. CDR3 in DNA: TGTGCCAGCAGCTTGATGAGTCCGTTTCGGGCCGGGGAGCTGTTTTTT. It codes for CASSLMSPFRAGELFF.

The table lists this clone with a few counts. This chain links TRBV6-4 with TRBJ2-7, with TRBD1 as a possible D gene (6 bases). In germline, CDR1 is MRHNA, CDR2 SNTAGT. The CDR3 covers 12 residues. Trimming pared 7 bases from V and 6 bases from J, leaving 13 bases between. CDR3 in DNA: TGTGCCAGCAACAGGGACCCCCTCGAGCAGTACTTC. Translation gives CASNRDPLEQYF.

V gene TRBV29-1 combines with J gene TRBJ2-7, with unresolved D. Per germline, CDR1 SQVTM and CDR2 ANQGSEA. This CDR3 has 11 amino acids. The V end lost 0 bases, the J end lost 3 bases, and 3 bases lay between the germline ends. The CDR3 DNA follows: TGCAGCGTTGAAGATAGCTACGAGCAGTACTTC. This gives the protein CSVEDSYEQYF.

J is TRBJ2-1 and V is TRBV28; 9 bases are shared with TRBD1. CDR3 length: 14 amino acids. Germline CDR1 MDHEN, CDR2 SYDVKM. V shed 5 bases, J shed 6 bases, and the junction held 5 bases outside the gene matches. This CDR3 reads CASSLRTGANEQFF. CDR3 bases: TGTGCCAGCAGTCTACGGACAGGGGCCAATGAGCAGTTCTTC.

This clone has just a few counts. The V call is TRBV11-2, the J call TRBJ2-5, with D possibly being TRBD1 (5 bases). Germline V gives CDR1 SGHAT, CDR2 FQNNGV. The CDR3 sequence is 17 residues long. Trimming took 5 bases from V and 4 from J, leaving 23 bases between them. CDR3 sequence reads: CASSPRGSTNTPETQYF. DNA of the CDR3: TGTGCCAGCAGCCCTAGGGGTTCTACGAATACTCCAGAGACCCAGTACTTC.

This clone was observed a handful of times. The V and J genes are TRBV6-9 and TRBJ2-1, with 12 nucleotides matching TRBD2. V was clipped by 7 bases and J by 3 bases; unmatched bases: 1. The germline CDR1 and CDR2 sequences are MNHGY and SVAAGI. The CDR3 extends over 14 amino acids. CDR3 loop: CASTGLAGYNEQFF. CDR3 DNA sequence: TGTGCCAGCACGGGACTAGCGGGCTACAATGAGCAGTTCTTC.

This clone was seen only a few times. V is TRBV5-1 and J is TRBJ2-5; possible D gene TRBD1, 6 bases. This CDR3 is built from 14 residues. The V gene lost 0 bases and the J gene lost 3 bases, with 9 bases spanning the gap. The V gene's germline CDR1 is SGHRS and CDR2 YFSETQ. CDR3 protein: CASSLDRTEETQYF. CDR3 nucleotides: TGCGCCAGCAGCTTGGACAGGACAGAAGAGACCCAGTACTTC.

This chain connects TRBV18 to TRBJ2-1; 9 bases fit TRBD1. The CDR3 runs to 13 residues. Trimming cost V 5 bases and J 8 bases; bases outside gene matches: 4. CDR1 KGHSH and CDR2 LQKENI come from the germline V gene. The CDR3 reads CASSSGQGYEQFF. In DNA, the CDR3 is TGTGCCAGCTCATCGGGACAGGGCTATGAGCAGTTCTTC.

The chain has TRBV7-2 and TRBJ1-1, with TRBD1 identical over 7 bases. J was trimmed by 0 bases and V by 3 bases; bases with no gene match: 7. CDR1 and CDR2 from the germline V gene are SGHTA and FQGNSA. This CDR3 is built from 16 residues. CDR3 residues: CASSFQGGQMNTEAFF. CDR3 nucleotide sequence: TGTGCCAGCAGCTTCCAGGGGGGACAAATGAACACTGAAGCTTTCTTT.

CDR3 in amino acids: CASSSPARQPFTYEQYF. In DNA, the CDR3 is TGTGCCAGCAGTTCCCCCGCGAGACAGCCCTTTACCTACGAGCAGTACTTC. V gene TRBV25-1 combines with J gene TRBJ2-7, with D possibly TRBD1 on 5 matching bases. The CDR3 covers 17 residues. Germline values: CDR1 MGHDK, CDR2 SYGVNS. Trimming removed 5 bases from V and 2 bases from J, with 22 bases in between.